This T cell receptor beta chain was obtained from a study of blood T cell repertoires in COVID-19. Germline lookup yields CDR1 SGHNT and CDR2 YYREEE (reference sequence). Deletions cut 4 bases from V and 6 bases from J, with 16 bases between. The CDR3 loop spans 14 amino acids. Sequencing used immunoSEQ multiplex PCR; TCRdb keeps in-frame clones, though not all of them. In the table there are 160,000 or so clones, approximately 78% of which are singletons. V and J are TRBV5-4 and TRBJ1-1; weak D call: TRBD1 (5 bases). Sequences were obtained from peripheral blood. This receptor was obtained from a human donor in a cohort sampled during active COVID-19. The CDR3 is CASSLRGTGAEAFF. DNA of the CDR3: TGTGCCAGCAGCCTGCGGGGGACGGGGGCTGAAGCTTTCTTT.